The present entry profiles one T cell receptor (beta chain) with its context. Antigen unknown. CDR3 length: 16 amino acids. Germline CDR1 SQVTM, CDR2 ANQGSEA. With 2 bases clipped from V and 3 bases from J, the junction kept 11 bases outside the gene matches. Primed by a sample-barcoded 5' primer and a J-beta primer mix, a second PCR proceeded for about 6 to 12 cycles. Per-sample output comprised a minimum of 2.5 million paired-end reads containing CDR3. Using its own MiXCR run on the 5' RACE reads, TCRdb lists one record per CDR3 protein. The profile covers about a million distinct CDR3 sequences, with roughly two fifths appearing a single time and approximately 14% taken by the ten largest. This specimen belongs to a study of blood T cells in healthy people across ages. Study results and limitations: Strongly correlated with naive T cell percentage was TCR beta diversity.

The chain links TRBV29-1 to TRBJ2-3; 7 positions agree with TRBD1. This sequence was found in a man between 18 and 29 years old in good health. Sequenced: blood. CDR3 bases: TGCAGCGTTGAACCCCCGACAGGGCGTAGAACAGATACGCAGTATTTT. It yields the protein CSVEPPTGRRTDTQYF.